The subject of this entry is one T cell receptor beta chain. The antigen remains unidentified. The PCR had 60 Vbeta and 13 Jbeta primers. The repertoire was sequenced with immunoSEQ multiplex PCR; TCRdb's copy has only in-frame clones and lacks some. Of some 110,000 clones listed, roughly 77% are singletons. The source of the sample is a study of cytomegalovirus exposure and HLA in healthy donors. Study-level background: There were approximately 85 million unique TCRs (from HLA-typed donors) in an early data release. The Caucasian-associated ancestry cluster held 65% to 85% of some 420 genotyped donors.

Study-level points and caveats: High specificity and sensitivity for cytomegalovirus status were reported for the classifier.

Germline assignment: CDR1 MNHEY and CDR2 SVGAGI. Unmatched junction bases numbered 9, after V lost 5 bases and J lost 8 bases. There are 15 residues in the CDR3. This TCR came from a man over 45 in good health and CMV-seropositive. The source material was PBMCs. The genes are TRBV6-5 and TRBJ2-1; 10 nucleotides align to TRBD2. This CDR3 is CASSTTGLASHEQFF. The CDR3 DNA sequence: TGTGCCAGCAGTACGACGGGACTAGCGTCCCATGAGCAGTTCTTC.